These 29 T cell receptor beta chains came from one sample sequenced in a study of graft-versus-host responses after intestinal transplantation. The authors plated approximately 200,000 CFSE-labeled responder cells with approximately 200,000 irradiated, violet-dye-labeled stimulator cells. The data were produced by immunoSEQ multiplex PCR, yet TCRdb's version contains in-frame clones alone and is incomplete. The profile shows 20,000 or so clones, roughly 33% of them singletons. Here the sequenced sample was alloreactive CD8+ T cells from a mixed lymphocyte reaction culture, taken before intestinal transplant. As to subset: CFSE-low proliferating T cells sorted from roughly 6-day pre-transplant mixed lymphocyte reaction (GvH or HvG direction). All receptors come from a human patient who received an intestinal transplant.

This clone ranks as medium-sized. The chain couples TRBV7-9 to TRBJ2-7; 7 bases fit TRBD1. The CDR3 covers 14 residues. Germline loops: CDR1 SEHNR, CDR2 FQNEAQ (reference sequence). Trimming cost V 5 bases and J 4 bases; bases outside gene matches: 8. CDR3 region: CASSIDRAGYEQYF. In nucleotides, the CDR3 is TGTGCCAGCAGCATCGACAGGGCAGGATACGAGCAGTACTTC.

The genes are TRBV5-1 and TRBJ2-3; 8 bases are a match to TRBD2. V lost 5 bases to trimming and J lost 2 bases; unmatched junction nucleotides: 13. The germline V gene encodes CDR1 SGHRS and CDR2 YFSETQ. The CDR3 consists of 17 residues. Here the CDR3 reads CASSLATGGLYTDTQYF. CDR3 nucleotides: TGCGCCAGCAGTCTTGCGACGGGGGGGCTATACACAGATACGCAGTATTTT.

This chain joins TRBV25-1 and TRBJ2-1; the D call may be TRBD1 or TRBD2 (5 bases each). The germline V and J ends were trimmed by 4 bases and 9 bases, with 7 bases remaining between them. This CDR3 is 11 amino acids long. Per germline, CDR1 MGHDK and CDR2 SYGVNS. The CDR3 DNA is TGTGCCAGCAGTGTGGGGGTTGAGCAGTTCTTC. It yields the protein CASSVGVEQFF.

This clone was detected only a few times. This chain joins TRBV6-5 and TRBJ2-7, with 9 bases aligning to TRBD2. Germline values: CDR1 MNHEY, CDR2 SVGAGI. J was trimmed by 4 bases and V by 6 bases; bases with no gene match: 7. The CDR3 loop spans 14 amino acids. The CDR3 coding sequence is TGTGCCAGCAGCTTGAGTAGCGGGAGTTACGAGCAGTACTTC. This encodes CASSLSSGSYEQYF.

The chain combines TRBV7-9 with TRBJ2-1, with D possibly being TRBD1 or TRBD2 (5 bases each). Germline V CDR1 and CDR2: SEHNR, FQNEAQ (reference sequence). Trimming left V 2 bases short and J 3 bases short, with 11 bases between. The CDR3 is 15 residues long. CDR3: CASSLTGTNYNEQFF. For the CDR3, the DNA is TGTGCCAGCAGCTTAACGGGGACGAACTACAATGAGCAGTTCTTC.

The chain couples TRBV7-9 to TRBJ2-7, with D maybe TRBD1 (5 bases). CDR1 and CDR2 from the germline V gene are SEHNR and FQNEAQ (reference sequence). CDR3 length: 13 amino acids. Trimming took off 5 bases at V and 2 bases at J, with 10 bases between the two ends. The CDR3 DNA follows: TGTGCCAGCAGCCCCCCGGACACCTACGAGCAGTACTTC. Its translation: CASSPPDTYEQYF.

For this clone: The same CDR3 arises from other DNA sequences in this sample as well. The chain couples TRBV27 to TRBJ2-2; TRBD2 matches at 9 bases. V gave up 2 bases and J gave up 6 bases; unmatched junction bases: 7. The CDR3 is made up of 16 amino acids. The germline CDR1 and CDR2 sequences are MNHEY and SMNVEV (reference sequence). The CDR3 DNA reads TGTGCCAGCAGTTTAGTGGGGGCGGGAGGGCCCGGGGAGCTGTTTTTT. Its protein is CASSLVGAGGPGELFF.

Judged by abundance, this clone is medium-sized. The CDR3, as DNA: TGTGCCATCGAGCCGGAGGGGGGACTAGCGACCTACAATGAGCAGTTCTTC. Protein: CAIEPEGGLATYNEQFF. The rearrangement joins TRBV10-3 to TRBJ2-1; 10 nucleotides agree with TRBD2. Germline values: CDR1 ENHRY, CDR2 SYGVKD. V lost 8 bases to trimming and J lost 2 bases; unmatched junction nucleotides: 12. This CDR3 is 17 amino acids long.

The V call is TRBV7-6, the J call TRBJ2-2, with D perhaps matching TRBD2 (5 bases). Trimming removed 0 bases at V and 5 bases at J, with 13 bases between. Germline values: CDR1 SGHVS, CDR2 FNYEAQ. The CDR3 has 16 residues. CDR3 in DNA: TGTGCCAGCAGCTTAGCATTCGGGGTTGGTACCGGGGAGCTGTTTTTT. Its translation is CASSLAFGVGTGELFF.

The chain combines TRBV6-4 with TRBJ2-1, with D possibly TRBD2 on 6 matching bases. CDR1 and CDR2 (germline): MRHNA, SNTAGT. The CDR3 is 13 amino acids. Between the trimmed V and J ends, which lost 4 bases and 6 bases, there was a span of 10 bases. Written as DNA, the CDR3 is TGTGCCAGCAGTGTCTTCGGGGGCAATGAGCAGTTCTTC. Translation: CASSVFGGNEQFF.

This clone is medium-sized in the sample. V is TRBV5-4 and J is TRBJ2-7; 8 bases match TRBD1. Germline V gives CDR1 SGHNT, CDR2 YYREEE (reference sequence). CDR3 length equals 14 residues. V dropped 4 bases and J dropped 1; count of bases not matched to a gene: 4. The CDR3: CASSHGTGSYEQYF. CDR3 DNA sequence: TGTGCCAGCAGCCACGGGACAGGATCCTACGAGCAGTACTTC. Full variable domain (missing parts from reference TRBV5-4 and TRBJ2-7): ETGVTQSPTHLIKTRGQQVTLRCSSQSGHNTVSWYQQALGQGPQFIFQYYREEENGRGNFPPRFSGLQFPNYSSELNVNALELDDSALYLCASSHGTGSYEQYFGPGTRLTVT.

This clone was picked up many times. This sample includes further DNA sequences coding for the same CDR3. This rearrangement joins TRBV6-6 to TRBJ2-1, with unresolved D. Germline V gene data show CDR1 as MNHNY and CDR2 as SVGAGI (reference sequence). V was clipped by 0 bases and J by 7 bases, with 4 bases between them. The CDR3 runs 12 residues. The CDR3 region is CASSYSGNEQFF. For the CDR3, the DNA is TGTGCCAGCAGTTACTCGGGAAATGAGCAGTTCTTC.

This rearrangement joins TRBV7-9 to TRBJ1-1; D gene uncertain. With 2 bases removed from V and 4 bases from J, the gap between germline ends came to 5 bases. Per germline, CDR1 SEHNR and CDR2 FQNEAQ (reference sequence). The CDR3 has 12 residues. The CDR3 here is CASSLIGTEAFF. DNA of the CDR3: TGTGCCAGCAGCTTAATCGGCACTGAAGCTTTCTTT. The variable domain in full, completed from reference TRBV7-9 and TRBJ1-1, reads DTGVSQNPRHKITKRGQNVTFRCDPISEHNRLYWYRQTLGQGPEFLTYFQNEAQLEKSRLLSDRFSAERPKGSFSTLEIQRTEQGDSAMYLCASSLIGTEAFFGQGTRLTVV.

Relative to its sample, this clone is medium-sized (0.01 to 0.1%). The chain links TRBV18 to TRBJ1-5; D uncertain. The CDR3 has 13 amino acids. Germline V gene data show CDR1 as KGHSH and CDR2 as LQKENI. V lost 0 bases and J 6 bases, leaving 6 bases between the germline ends. The CDR3 reads CASSPPRGQPQHF. The CDR3 coding sequence is TGTGCCAGCTCACCACCCCGTGGTCAGCCCCAGCATTTT.

This clone has a handful of counts. The V and J genes are TRBV14 and TRBJ2-7; 7 bases line up with TRBD2. CDR3 length equals 15 residues. Per germline, CDR1 SGHDN and CDR2 FVKESK. V shed 3 bases, J shed 8 bases, and the junction held 13 bases outside the gene matches. CDR3 sequence reads: CASSQSAGDFLKQYF. In nucleotides, the CDR3 is TGTGCCAGCAGCCAGTCGGCGGGGGACTTTTTGAAGCAGTACTTC.

This clone came up a few times. The chain carries TRBV13 and TRBJ2-7, with TRBD2 matching 14 bases. Germline lookup yields CDR1 PRHDT and CDR2 FYEKMQ (reference sequence). The CDR3 spans 14 residues. J gave up 7 bases and V 8 bases, and 7 bases lay outside the gene matches. The CDR3 protein is CASGEGLAGVEQYF. The CDR3, as DNA: TGTGCCAGCGGCGAGGGACTAGCGGGAGTTGAGCAGTACTTC.

In this sample, this clone turned up a few times. The CDR3 sequence: CASSSTVEAFF. CDR3 coding DNA: TGTGCCAGCAGCTCGACAGTTGAAGCTTTCTTT. The rearrangement joins TRBV7-9 to TRBJ1-1, with a tentative D call TRBD1 (5 bases). This CDR3 has 11 residues. V lost 4 bases and J lost 7, with 7 bases in between. Per the germline V gene, CDR1 is SEHNR and CDR2 is FQNEAQ (reference sequence).

This rearrangement joins TRBV7-6 to TRBJ2-2, with TRBD1 as a possible D gene (5 bases). This CDR3 has 15 residues. V gave up 2 bases and J gave up 5 bases, with 12 bases separating them. Germline CDR1 SGHVS, CDR2 FNYEAQ. CDR3 in DNA: TGTGCCAGCAGCTTACTAGGGGTAGGAACCGGGGAGCTGTTTTTT. This codes for CASSLLGVGTGELFF. The full variable domain, with the rest looked up from reference TRBV7-6 and TRBJ2-2, is GAGVSQSPRYKVTKRGQDVALRCDPISGHVSLYWYRQALGQGPEFLTYFNYEAQQDKSGLPNDRFSAERPEGSISTLTIQRTEQRDSAMYRCASSLLGVGTGELFFGEGSRLTVL.

This clone occurred a few times. The rearrangement uses TRBV7-9 and TRBJ2-7; D might be TRBD1 (6 bases). CDR1 is SEHNR, CDR2 FQNEAQ, per germline (reference sequence). Trimming took off 1 base at V and 2 bases at J, with 12 bases between the two ends. This CDR3 spans 15 amino acids. In DNA form, the CDR3 reads TGTGCCAGCAGCTTAGAGGCCAGGGGAACCTACGAGCAGTACTTC. It yields the protein CASSLEARGTYEQYF. Based on the CDR3 plus reference TRBV7-9 and TRBJ2-7, the full variable domain is DTGVSQNPRHKITKRGQNVTFRCDPISEHNRLYWYRQTLGQGPEFLTYFQNEAQLEKSRLLSDRFSAERPKGSFSTLEIQRTEQGDSAMYLCASSLEARGTYEQYFGPGTRLTVT.

The genes are TRBV5-4 and TRBJ1-1, with TRBD1 matching over 7 bases. The CDR3 extends over 15 amino acids. CDR1 is SGHNT and CDR2 is YYREEE in the germline V gene (reference sequence). V shed 4 bases, J shed 3 bases, and the junction held 9 bases outside the gene matches. CDR3 residues: CASSQTGSLDTEAFF. As DNA, the CDR3 is TGTGCCAGCAGCCAGACAGGGAGTTTGGACACTGAAGCTTTCTTT.

This clone was seen more than once but under ten times. The V call is TRBV2, the J call TRBJ2-3, with D unclear. V was clipped by 7 bases and J by 9 bases, with 14 bases between them. Germline values: CDR1 SNHLY, CDR2 FYNNEI. The CDR3 totals 12 residues. CDR3 loop: CASKVWPETQYF. The CDR3 DNA reads TGTGCCAGCAAGGTTTGGCCCGAGACGCAGTATTTT. Drawing the rest from reference TRBV2 and TRBJ2-3, the complete variable domain is EPEVTQTPSHQVTQMGQEVILRCVPISNHLYFYWYRQILGQKVEFLVSFYNNEISEKSEIFDDQFSVERPDGSNFTLKIRSTKLEDSAMYFCASKVWPETQYFGPGTRLTVL.

The chain uses TRBV7-6 and TRBJ1-1; no clear D. This CDR3 comprises 16 residues. Germline V gene sequence: CDR1 SGHVS, CDR2 FNYEAQ. V was clipped by 1 base and J by 0 bases, with 12 bases between them. The DNA for the CDR3 is TGTGCCAGCAGCTTAGATCGTCGGGATCTGAACACTGAAGCTTTCTTT. It yields the protein CASSLDRRDLNTEAFF.

DNA for the CDR3: TGTGCCTCCGACCGAGGGGTCCTCCAATACACTGAAGCTTTCTTT. Protein: CASDRGVLQYTEAFF. The chain employs TRBV30 and TRBJ1-1, with TRBD1 as a possible D gene (5 bases). The CDR3 extends over 15 amino acids. V lost 7 bases to trimming and J lost 3 bases, with 21 bases between them. Germline CDR1 is GTSNPN and CDR2 is SVGIG (reference sequence).

By sample fraction, this clone is medium-sized. The chain recombines TRBV27 with TRBJ2-7; 12 bases align to TRBD2. The ends lost 5 bases at V and 1 base at J; junction bases unmatched: 3. Per the germline V gene, CDR1 is MNHEY and CDR2 is SMNVEV (reference sequence). The CDR3 has 15 amino acids. CDR3 in DNA: TGTGCCAGCAGTATGACTAGCGGGGGTTCCTACGAGCAGTACTTC. Its translation is CASSMTSGGSYEQYF.

This chain joins TRBV7-6 and TRBJ2-1; the D call may be TRBD1 or TRBD2 (6 bases each). The CDR3 has 16 amino acids. Trimming took 5 bases from V and 6 from J, leaving 20 bases between them. In germline, CDR1 is SGHVS, CDR2 FNYEAQ. The CDR3: CASSLSLGGFSNEQFF. CDR3 nucleotide sequence: TGTGCCAGCAGCCTTAGCCTAGGGGGGTTCAGCAATGAGCAGTTCTTC.

This clone was detected only a few times. The junction departs from germline at one end; a sequencing error may be responsible. The chain joins TRBV7-3 to TRBJ2-7; TRBD2 aligns across 7 bases. The CDR3 extends over 15 amino acids. In germline, CDR1 is SGHTA, CDR2 FQGTGA. In nucleotides, the CDR3 is TGCGCCAGCAGCCAAGAGGAGGGAGGGGTCTACGAGCAGTACTTC. Amino acid sequence: CASSQEEGGVYEQYF.

This rearrangement joins TRBV6-1 to TRBJ1-2; D unclear. CDR3 length equals 9 residues. The V end lost 10 bases, the J end lost 4 bases, and 4 bases lay between the germline ends. Germline CDR1 and CDR2: MNHNS and SASEGT. Here the CDR3 DNA reads TGTGCCAACAGCTATGGCTACACCTTC. This translates into CANSYGYTF.

There are a few counts of this clone. In DNA, the CDR3 is TGCGCCAGCAGCCGGGGACAGATATGGGGTTACGAGCAGTACTTC. It specifies CASSRGQIWGYEQYF. The chain recombines TRBV4-1 with TRBJ2-7; 7 nucleotides line up with TRBD1. V gave up 4 bases and J gave up 4 bases; unmatched junction bases: 10. The germline V gene encodes CDR1 MGHRA and CDR2 YSYEKL. This CDR3 is built from 15 residues.

J is TRBJ1-2 and V is TRBV7-9; D might be TRBD1 (5 bases). Trimming took off 6 bases at V and 0 bases at J, with 11 bases between the two ends. Per the germline V gene, CDR1 is SEHNR and CDR2 is FQNEAQ (reference sequence). The CDR3 totals 14 residues. The CDR3 nucleotides read TGTGCCAGCAGTGGGCAGGGACCTAACTATGGCTACACCTTC. Amino acids: CASSGQGPNYGYTF.